Listed below are T cell receptor beta chains from one sample, sequenced in a study of blood T cell repertoires in COVID-19. TCRdb's copy holds only in-frame clones and misses some; the assay was immunoSEQ multiplex PCR. The table has 50,000 to 55,000 clones, about nine tenths seen once. The sample comprised peripheral blood. These TCRs come from a man over 45 with active COVID-19. The CDR3 runs from the conserved cysteine through the conserved F or W. The D gene is left open where the match is weak. Clone size is shown for a subset of rows, as once, few, many or a class of expanded clone.

D: TRBD1; V: TRBV5-6; size: few; J: TRBJ2-3; CDR3: CASSLGGQGLDTQYF; DNA: TGTGCCAGCAGCCTGGGGGGACAGGGATTAGATACGCAGTATTTT
D: -; V: TRBV30; size: -; J: TRBJ1-3; CDR3: CAWSVGGGNTIYF; DNA: TGTGCCTGGAGTGTAGGGGGTGGAAACACCATATATTTT
D: -; V: TRBV10-3; size: -; J: TRBJ1-1; CDR3: CAISEPTGGLGTEAFF; DNA: TGTGCCATCAGTGAGCCTACAGGCGGTCTGGGCACTGAAGCTTTCTTT
D: TRBD1; V: TRBV5-1; size: -; J: TRBJ2-3; CDR3: CASSFGQGSDTQYF; DNA: TGCGCCAGCAGCTTTGGACAGGGCTCAGATACGCAGTATTTT
D: -; V: TRBV5-1; size: -; J: TRBJ2-1; CDR3: CASSQFSEQFF; DNA: TGCGCCAGCAGTCAGTTCAGTGAGCAGTTCTTC
D: TRBD1; V: TRBV4-2; size: -; J: TRBJ1-1; CDR3: CASSQEGAGQGLPTFF; DNA: TGTGCCAGCAGCCAAGAAGGCGCGGGACAGGGCCTTCCGACTTTCTTT
D: -; V: TRBV3-1/TRBV3-2; size: -; J: TRBJ1-6; CDR3: CASSQVLQDSPLHF; DNA: TGTGCCAGCAGCCAAGTACTTCAAGATTCACCCCTCCACTTT
D: -; V: TRBV5-6; size: -; J: TRBJ1-4; CDR3: CASSLAGYQQEKLFF; DNA: TGTGCCAGCAGCTTAGCAGGGTATCAGCAGGAAAAACTGTTTTTT
D: -; V: TRBV2; size: -; J: TRBJ2-2; CDR3: CASLTRAGELFF; DNA: TGTGCCAGCCTTACGCGGGCCGGGGAGCTGTTTTTT
D: TRBD2; V: TRBV29-1; size: -; J: TRBJ2-7; CDR3: CSVQLAGGRGEQYF; DNA: TGCAGCGTTCAACTAGCGGGAGGGAGGGGCGAGCAGTACTTC
D: TRBD1; V: TRBV7-9; size: -; J: TRBJ1-5; CDR3: CASSPGQGNQPQHF; DNA: TGTGCCAGCAGTCCAGGACAGGGAAATCAGCCCCAGCATTTT
D: -; V: TRBV28; size: once; J: TRBJ2-7; CDR3: CASSPLGGREQYF; DNA: TGTGCCAGCAGTCCTCTCGGGGGTCGCGAGCAGTACTTC
D: -; V: TRBV5-5; size: -; J: TRBJ2-7; CDR3: CASSFVAGTYEQYF; DNA: TGTGCCAGCTCTTTTGTGGCGGGAACCTACGAGCAGTACTTC
D: -; V: TRBV12-2; size: -; J: TRBJ2-7; CDR3: CASRLVSAGEVYEQYF; DNA: TGTGCAAGTCGCTTAGTGTCGGCGGGAGAGGTCTACGAGCAGTACTTC
D: -; V: TRBV6-7; size: -; J: TRBJ1-3; CDR3: CASSYLEDRTGNTIYF; DNA: TGTGCCAGCAGTTACCTGGAAGACAGGACTGGAAACACCATATATTTT
D: -; V: TRBV27; size: once; J: TRBJ1-6; CDR3: CASSPPHGLNSPLHF; DNA: TGTGCCAGCAGTCCGCCGCACGGTTTAAATTCACCCCTCCACTTT
D: -; V: TRBV5-1; size: -; J: TRBJ1-3; CDR3: CASSLAGRGGNTIYF; DNA: TGCGCCAGCAGCTTGGCTGGTCGAGGGGGAAACACCATATATTTT
D: -; V: TRBV6-6; size: -; J: TRBJ1-4; CDR3: CASSTDRRGTEKLFF; DNA: TGTGCCAGCAGTACGGACCGGCGGGGGACGGAAAAACTGTTTTTT
D: -; V: TRBV24-1; size: -; J: TRBJ2-3; CDR3: CATSESGQGTDTQYF; DNA: TGTGCCACCAGTGAATCGGGTCAAGGTACAGATACGCAGTATTTT
D: -; V: TRBV4-1; size: -; J: TRBJ2-2; CDR3: CASSQGGPRTGELFF; DNA: TGCGCCAGCAGCCAAGGAGGGCCGAGGACCGGGGAGCTGTTTTTT
D: -; V: TRBV27; size: -; J: TRBJ2-1; CDR3: CASTRAGSNEQFF; DNA: TGTGCCAGCACCAGGGCCGGGAGCAATGAGCAGTTCTTC
D: TRBD1; V: TRBV5-6; size: -; J: TRBJ1-2; CDR3: CASKGQGTYGYTF; DNA: TGTGCCAGCAAAGGACAGGGGACCTATGGCTACACCTTC
D: TRBD2; V: TRBV5-1; size: once; J: TRBJ2-7; CDR3: CASAEGLADDYEQYF; DNA: TGCGCCAGCGCAGAGGGACTAGCCGACGACTACGAGCAGTACTTC
D: -; V: TRBV20-1; size: -; J: TRBJ1-1; CDR3: CSAIGGAEAFF; DNA: TGCAGTGCTATAGGGGGGGCTGAAGCTTTCTTT
D: TRBD1; V: TRBV6-4; size: -; J: TRBJ2-3; CDR3: CASSDTSGTGRDTQYF; DNA: TGTGCCAGCAGTGACACGTCCGGGACAGGGAGGGATACGCAGTATTTT
D: -; V: TRBV10-3; size: -; J: TRBJ2-7; CDR3: CAISEPRGASYEQYF; DNA: TGTGCCATCAGTGAGCCAAGAGGAGCCTCCTACGAGCAGTACTTC
D: -; V: TRBV6-5; size: -; J: TRBJ2-2; CDR3: CASSYRLEGGELFF; DNA: TGTGCCAGCAGTTACCGACTCGAGGGCGGGGAGCTGTTTTTT
D: -; V: TRBV11-2; size: -; J: TRBJ2-7; CDR3: CASSPTYRLYEQYF; DNA: TGTGCCAGCAGCCCGACGTACCGACTCTACGAGCAGTACTTC
D: TRBD2; V: TRBV4-2; size: -; J: TRBJ2-1; CDR3: CASSQVAGRPNNEQFF; DNA: TGTGCCAGCAGCCAAGTAGCGGGAAGGCCGAACAATGAGCAGTTCTTC
D: -; V: TRBV27; size: -; J: TRBJ1-5; CDR3: CASSDTGLPRQPQHF; DNA: TGTGCCAGCAGTGATACGGGACTCCCACGGCAGCCCCAGCATTTT
D: TRBD1; V: TRBV3-1/TRBV3-2; size: few; J: TRBJ2-7; CDR3: CASSLGTVGEQYF; DNA: TGTGCCAGCAGCCTGGGGACAGTTGGCGAGCAGTACTTC
D: TRBD2; V: TRBV7-2; size: -; J: TRBJ2-7; CDR3: CASSFPLAGASYEQYF; DNA: TGTGCCAGCAGCTTCCCACTAGCGGGGGCTTCCTACGAGCAGTACTTC
D: TRBD1; V: TRBV19; size: -; J: TRBJ2-5; CDR3: CASSISRDRGETQYF; DNA: TGTGCCAGTAGTATTTCCCGGGACAGGGGAGAGACCCAGTACTTC
D: -; V: TRBV4-1; size: -; J: TRBJ2-7; CDR3: CASSQETSYYEQYF; DNA: TGCGCCAGCAGCCAAGAAACGAGTTACTACGAGCAGTACTTC
D: -; V: TRBV6-2/TRBV6-3; size: -; J: TRBJ1-5; CDR3: CASTPGGTQPQHF; DNA: TGTGCCAGCACCCCGGGGGGAACTCAGCCCCAGCATTTT
D: TRBD2; V: TRBV6-5; size: -; J: TRBJ2-7; CDR3: CASYGSGRASYEQYF; DNA: TGTGCCAGCTATGGGAGCGGGAGGGCCTCCTACGAGCAGTACTTC
D: TRBD1; V: TRBV9; size: -; J: TRBJ1-1; CDR3: CASSVGTGTMNTEAFF; DNA: TGTGCCAGCAGCGTTGGGACAGGGACAATGAACACTGAAGCTTTCTTT
D: -; V: TRBV19; size: -; J: TRBJ1-2; CDR3: CASRVTGIGGYTF; DNA: TGTGCCAGTAGGGTGACAGGAATAGGTGGCTACACCTTC
D: -; V: TRBV5-4; size: -; J: TRBJ2-2; CDR3: CASSLSSAGELFF; DNA: TGTGCCAGCAGCTTGTCTAGCGCCGGGGAGCTGTTTTTT
D: -; V: TRBV4-3; size: -; J: TRBJ2-6; CDR3: CASSPLYSGANVLTF; DNA: TGCGCCAGCAGCCCCCTTTACTCTGGGGCCAACGTCCTGACTTTC
D: TRBD1; V: TRBV3-1/TRBV3-2; size: -; J: TRBJ1-6; CDR3: CASSPGTGLPLHF; DNA: TGTGCCAGCAGCCCGGGGACAGGCCTTCCCCTCCACTTT
D: TRBD2; V: TRBV10-2; size: -; J: TRBJ2-7; CDR3: CASSEIWGGEQYF; DNA: TGCGCCAGCAGTGAGATATGGGGGGGTGAGCAGTACTTC
D: TRBD1; V: TRBV5-1; size: once; J: TRBJ2-2; CDR3: CASSWDREGSGELFF; DNA: TGCGCCAGCAGCTGGGACAGGGAAGGTTCCGGGGAGCTGTTTTTT
D: TRBD1; V: TRBV7-2; size: -; J: TRBJ2-7; CDR3: CASSPTSGQGAYEQYF; DNA: TGTGCCAGCAGCCCAACCTCGGGACAGGGCGCCTACGAGCAGTACTTC
D: -; V: TRBV6-5; size: -; J: TRBJ1-2; CDR3: CASSPRRSNYGYTF; DNA: TGTGCCAGCAGTCCAAGGCGGTCTAACTATGGCTACACCTTC
D: TRBD1; V: TRBV7-9; size: -; J: TRBJ2-5; CDR3: CASSFSTGGSETQYF; DNA: TGTGCCAGCAGCTTTAGCACAGGGGGTTCGGAGACCCAGTACTTC
D: -; V: TRBV18; size: few; J: TRBJ2-3; CDR3: CASSPRPGTDTQYF; DNA: TGTGCCAGCTCACCTCGTCCGGGGACAGATACGCAGTATTTT
D: TRBD1; V: TRBV29-1; size: -; J: TRBJ2-4; CDR3: CSVRDRGRPNPLAKNIQYF; DNA: TGCAGCGTGCGGGACAGGGGAAGGCCTAACCCTCTAGCCAAAAACATTCAGTACTTC
D: -; V: TRBV5-6; size: -; J: TRBJ2-1; CDR3: CASSRGGPSSYNEQFF; DNA: TGTGCCAGCAGCAGGGGGGGGCCATCCTCCTACAATGAGCAGTTCTTC
D: TRBD1; V: TRBV6-5; size: -; J: TRBJ2-1; CDR3: CASSRGQGVNEQFF; DNA: TGTGCCAGCAGTCGAGGACAGGGAGTAAATGAGCAGTTCTTC
D: -; V: TRBV6-5; size: -; J: TRBJ1-2; CDR3: CASTRAGDYGYTF; DNA: TGTGCCAGCACACGAGCAGGGGACTATGGCTACACCTTC
D: TRBD1; V: TRBV6-5; size: -; J: TRBJ2-1; CDR3: CASSIDRAAGEQFF; DNA: TGTGCCAGCAGTATAGACAGGGCAGCTGGGGAGCAGTTCTTC
D: TRBD2; V: TRBV4-1; size: -; J: TRBJ2-7; CDR3: CASSQAPGRGAYYEQYF; DNA: TGCGCCAGCAGCCAAGCCCCGGGGCGGGGGGCATACTACGAGCAGTACTTC
D: -; V: TRBV29-1; size: -; J: TRBJ2-1; CDR3: CSAGGSLYYNEQFF; DNA: TGCAGCGCCGGAGGCAGCCTCTACTACAATGAGCAGTTCTTC
D: TRBD1; V: TRBV6-5; size: -; J: TRBJ2-5; CDR3: CASTEGDRTGETQYF; DNA: TGTGCCAGCACCGAGGGGGACAGAACCGGGGAGACCCAGTACTTC